A single TCR beta chain is shown here with its context. The germline CDR1 and CDR2 sequences are MDHEN and SYDVKM. The V segment lost 5 bases and the J segment 14 bases; nucleotides outside the gene matches: 16. The CDR3 runs 15 residues. The sample is drawn from a study of blood T cell repertoires in COVID-19. Study-level background: PBMCs, B-cell-depleted T cells, or T cells provided the cDNA or gDNA that made up the material.

Sequencing used immunoSEQ multiplex PCR; TCRdb keeps in-frame clones, though not all of them. The table records about 100,000 clones, 85% of them present only once. This sequence originates from a woman in her 70s with active or convalescent COVID-19. The rearrangement uses TRBV28 and TRBJ2-1; TRBD1 matches at 9 bases. Sequencing was done on a sample of peripheral blood. The CDR3 DNA sequence: TGTGCCAGCAGTCCCGGGACAGGGAGGAGGCTTTATGAGTTCTTC. Protein sequence: CASSPGTGRRLYEFF. Combining the CDR3 with reference TRBV28 and TRBJ2-1 gives the whole variable domain DVKVTQSSRYLVKRTGEKVFLECVQDMDHENMFWYRQDPGLGLRLIYFSYDVKMKEKGDIPEGYSVSREKKERFSLILESASTNQTSMYLCASSPGTGRRLYEFFGPGTRLTVL.